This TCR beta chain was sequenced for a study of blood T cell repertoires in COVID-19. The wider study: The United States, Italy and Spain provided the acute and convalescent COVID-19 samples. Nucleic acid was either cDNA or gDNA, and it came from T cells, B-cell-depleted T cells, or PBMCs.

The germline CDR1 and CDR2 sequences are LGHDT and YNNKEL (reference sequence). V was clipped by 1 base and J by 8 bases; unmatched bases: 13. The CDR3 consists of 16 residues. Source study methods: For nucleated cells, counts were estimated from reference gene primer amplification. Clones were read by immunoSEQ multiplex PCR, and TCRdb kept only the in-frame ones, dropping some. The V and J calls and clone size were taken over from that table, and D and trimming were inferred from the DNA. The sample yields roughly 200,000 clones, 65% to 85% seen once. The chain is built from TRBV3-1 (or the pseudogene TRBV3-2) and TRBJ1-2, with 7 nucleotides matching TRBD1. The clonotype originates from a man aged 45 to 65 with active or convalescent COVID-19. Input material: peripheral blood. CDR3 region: CASSQVKGQVFFGYTF. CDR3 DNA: TGTGCCAGCAGCCAAGTCAAAGGACAGGTTTTCTTCGGCTACACCTTC.